The 18 T cell receptor beta chains presented below share a single source sample, sequenced in a study of OX40 agonist ivuxolimab in advanced cancers. The method was immunoSEQ multiplex PCR; TCRdb's version includes in-frame clones alone and lacks a portion of them. The sample consists of 45,000 to 60,000 clones, roughly four fifths of them appearing once. The source material was CD4+ or CD8+ T cells sorted from blood, sampled in a trial of the OX40 agonist ivuxolimab. These receptors originate from an adult with an advanced solid tumor such as melanoma, head and neck, liver or kidney cancer.

This clone was counted once. The rearrangement joins TRBV6-1 to TRBJ2-7, with TRBD2 identical over 10 bases. Germline CDR1 is MNHNS and CDR2 is SASEGT. CDR3 length equals 14 residues. After removal of 4 bases from V and 2 bases from J, the junction contained 2 bases not matched to a gene. CDR3 in amino acids: CASSATSGTYEQYF. The CDR3 region has the DNA TGTGCCAGCAGTGCAACTAGCGGGACCTACGAGCAGTACTTC.

The chain uses TRBV19 and TRBJ2-1, with unresolved D. Between the trimmed V and J ends, which lost 3 bases and 0 bases, there was a span of 9 bases. The length of the CDR3 is 15 residues. Per germline, CDR1 LNHDA and CDR2 SQIVND (reference sequence). The CDR3 spells CASSMGSSSYNEQFF. The CDR3 region has the DNA TGTGCCAGTAGTATGGGCTCGAGCTCCTACAATGAGCAGTTCTTC.

This rearrangement joins TRBV19 to TRBJ1-1, with D tentatively TRBD1 (6 bases). The germline gives CDR1 LNHDA, CDR2 SQIVND (reference sequence). The CDR3 sequence is 15 residues long. The germline V and J ends were trimmed by 6 bases and 8 bases, with 22 bases remaining between them. DNA for the CDR3: TGTGCCAGTAGCCCAATGACAGGAATAGGGTCAGAAGCTTTCTTT. Amino acids: CASSPMTGIGSEAFF.

The V and J genes are TRBV30 and TRBJ1-1, with a weak D call TRBD1 (6 bases). Germline CDR1 GTSNPN, CDR2 SVGIG (reference sequence). V dropped 5 bases and J dropped 5 bases, with 18 bases sitting between them. The CDR3 is made up of 14 amino acids. The CDR3 loop is CAWGMGGLRTEAFF. DNA for the CDR3: TGTGCCTGGGGTATGGGGGGCTTGAGGACTGAAGCTTTCTTT.

This clone has only a few counts. The chain couples TRBV18 to TRBJ2-7; 7 bases map to TRBD1. This CDR3 is 13 amino acids long. Per the germline V gene, CDR1 is KGHSH and CDR2 is LQKENI. Trimming at V came to 1 base and at J to 6 bases, leaving 3 bases not matched to a gene. The CDR3 region has the DNA TGTGCCAGCTCACCACAAGGGGGCGGCGAGCAGTACTTC. Amino acids: CASSPQGGGEQYF.

The CDR3 DNA sequence: TGTGCCAGCAGCTCCAGCGGGACCCCTTACAATGAGCAGTTCTTC. Protein product: CASSSSGTPYNEQFF. The chain couples TRBV7-3 to TRBJ2-1; 7 nucleotides line up with TRBD2. The germline CDR1 and CDR2 sequences are SGHTA and FQGTGA. The CDR3 contains 15 residues. V gave up 4 bases and J gave up 4 bases; unmatched junction bases: 7.

The genes are TRBV5-4 and TRBJ2-5; weak D call: TRBD2 (6 bases). The CDR3 totals 14 residues. Germline V gene lookup returns CDR1 SGHNT and CDR2 YYREEE (reference sequence). V was trimmed by 3 bases and J by 5 bases, leaving 14 bases between them. CDR3 DNA sequence: TGTGCCAGCAGCTCGCCCGGGAGAGGGGAGACCCAGTACTTC. Translation gives CASSSPGRGETQYF. The full variable domain, its missing parts supplied by reference TRBV5-4 and TRBJ2-5, is ETGVTQSPTHLIKTRGQQVTLRCSSQSGHNTVSWYQQALGQGPQFIFQYYREEENGRGNFPPRFSGLQFPNYSSELNVNALELDDSALYLCASSSPGRGETQYFGPGTRLLVL.

The genes are TRBV9 and TRBJ2-7, with 7 bases aligning to TRBD2. J was trimmed by 3 bases and V by 4 bases; bases with no gene match: 13. This CDR3 region has 16 residues. Per germline, CDR1 SGDLS and CDR2 YYNGEE. DNA of the CDR3: TGTGCCAGCAGCCCCGCTCCCCTAGCGGCTTTCTACGAGCAGTACTTC. As protein: CASSPAPLAAFYEQYF.

The rearrangement uses TRBV28 and TRBJ2-2; either TRBD1 or TRBD2 may supply D (6 bases each). Trimming removed 5 bases from V and 11 bases from J, with 27 bases in between. Germline V gene data show CDR1 as MDHEN and CDR2 as SYDVKM. The CDR3 length is 17 residues. CDR3 in amino acids: CASSLGGLLEGDAELFF. CDR3 in DNA: TGTGCCAGCAGTCTTGGGGGGCTGTTGGAAGGGGACGCTGAGCTGTTTTTT.

The rearrangement uses TRBV19 and TRBJ2-3, with 11 bases lining up with TRBD2. Germline V lookup: CDR1 LNHDA, CDR2 SQIVND (reference sequence). CDR3 size: 17 residues. The ends lost 4 bases at V and 10 bases at J; junction bases unmatched: 16. CDR3 sequence: CASSTASGRTSGASQYF. CDR3 sequence (DNA): TGTGCCAGTAGTACGGCTAGCGGGAGGACCAGCGGAGCCTCGCAGTATTTT.

This clone was recorded only once. The rearrangement links TRBV18 to TRBJ1-2, with D maybe TRBD1 (6 bases). This CDR3 contains 14 residues. Germline-derived CDR1 and CDR2 are KGHSH and LQKENI. V shed 3 bases and J shed 8 bases, with 16 bases lying between them. CDR3 region: CASSPAQQGRGYTF. In DNA, the CDR3 is TGTGCCAGCTCACCGGCTCAACAGGGTAGGGGCTACACCTTC.

This sequence joins TRBV5-5 and TRBJ2-7; the match to TRBD1 covers 8 bases. V lost 1 base and J lost 2; bases outside the gene matches: 5. Germline-derived CDR1 and CDR2 are SGHKS and YYEKEE (reference sequence). The CDR3 sequence is 15 residues long. The CDR3 nucleotides read TGTGCCAGCAGCTTGCAGGCAGGGGGCCCCTACGAGCAGTACTTC. It is translated as CASSLQAGGPYEQYF. The full variable domain, with the rest looked up from reference TRBV5-5 and TRBJ2-7, is DAGVTQSPTHLIKTRGQQVTLRCSPISGHKSVSWYQQVLGQGPQFIFQYYEKEERGRGNFPDRFSARQFPNYSSELNVNALLLGDSALYLCASSLQAGGPYEQYFGPGTRLTVT.

In this sample, this clone turned up a few times. This chain joins TRBV25-1 and TRBJ1-5; a possible D gene is TRBD1 (6 bases). Germline V gene data show CDR1 as MGHDK and CDR2 as SYGVNS. The CDR3 is 12 amino acids. Trimming shortened V by 7 bases and J by 7 bases, and 11 bases separated the two germline ends. The CDR3 DNA reads as TGTGCCAGCAACAGGGAAGGACAGCCCCAGCATTTT. It specifies CASNREGQPQHF.

This clone was counted between two and nine times. V and J are TRBV29-1 and TRBJ2-2; D may be TRBD1 or TRBD2 (6 bases each). The germline CDR1 and CDR2 sequences are SQVTM and ANQGSEA. The CDR3 spans 16 residues. Trimming cost V 4 bases and J 6 bases, with 21 bases left between them. The CDR3 nucleotides are TGCAGCGTTGTCCCCGGGACAATCTCTAGCGCCGGGGAGCTGTTTTTT. It is translated as CSVVPGTISSAGELFF.

The J gene is TRBJ1-1, the V gene TRBV27; 8 bases fit TRBD1. The junction had 10 bases not matched to a gene; V was cut back by 6 bases and J by 1 base. The CDR3 totals 16 residues. Per the germline V gene, CDR1 is MNHEY and CDR2 is SMNVEV (reference sequence). Here the CDR3 reads CASRLTGAGRNTEAFF. In DNA, the CDR3 is TGTGCCAGCAGGTTGACAGGGGCAGGGAGGAACACTGAAGCTTTCTTT.

There are a few counts of this clone. J is TRBJ1-2 and V is TRBV30, with a possible D match to TRBD1 (5 bases). CDR3 length equals 11 residues. V was pared by 5 bases and J by 5 bases, with 9 bases between. Germline V gene sequence: CDR1 GTSNPN, CDR2 SVGIG (reference sequence). In nucleotides, the CDR3 is TGTGCCTGGGACAGATATTATGGCTACACCTTC. This codes for CAWDRYYGYTF.

This clone was counted only a few times. V and J are TRBV7-8 and TRBJ1-4; D is undetermined. The V gene lost 6 bases and the J gene lost 8 bases, with 19 bases spanning the gap. This CDR3 is built from 15 residues. The germline gives CDR1 SGHVS, CDR2 FQNEAQ. The CDR3 DNA is TGTGCCAGCAGTTTTACGGGGTACCGTTCGGAAAAACTGTTTTTT. It encodes CASSFTGYRSEKLFF.

The chain has TRBV10-3 and TRBJ2-2, with TRBD1 matching over 7 bases. J was trimmed by 4 bases and V by 2 bases; bases with no gene match: 4. This CDR3 has 15 amino acids. Germline values: CDR1 ENHRY, CDR2 SYGVKD. CDR3 residues: CAISEPTGATGELFF. Written as DNA, the CDR3 is TGTGCCATCAGTGAGCCCACAGGGGCCACCGGGGAGCTGTTTTTT.